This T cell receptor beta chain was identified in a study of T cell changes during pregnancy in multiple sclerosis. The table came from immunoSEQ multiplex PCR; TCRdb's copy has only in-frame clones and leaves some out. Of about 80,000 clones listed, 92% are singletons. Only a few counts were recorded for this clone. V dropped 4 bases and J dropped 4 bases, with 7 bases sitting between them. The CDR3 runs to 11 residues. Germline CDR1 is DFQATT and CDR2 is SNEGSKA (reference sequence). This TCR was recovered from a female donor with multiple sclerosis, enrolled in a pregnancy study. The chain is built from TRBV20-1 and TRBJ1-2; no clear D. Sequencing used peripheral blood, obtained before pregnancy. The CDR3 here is CSATHGYGYTF. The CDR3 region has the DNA TGCAGTGCTACGCACGGCTATGGCTACACCTTC.